The clone carrying this T cell receptor beta chain was seen ten or more times. Indicated time point: newly diagnosed GD, antithyroid drugs for less than 3 months. PBMC-extracted RNA yielded the TCR library. Arm-PCR of CDR3 regions and iRepertoire HTBI primers were the basis on which TCR beta libraries were built. TCRdb itself ran the multiplex PCR reads through MiXCR, one entry per CDR3 protein. The table includes under 800,000 distinct CDR3 sequences, 16% detected once. Trimming removed 5 bases at V and 7 bases at J, with 20 bases between. The germline V gene has CDR1 MNHEY and CDR2 SVGEGT. The CDR3 runs to 15 residues. The record originates from a study of regulatory T cells in long-lasting Graves disease. Separately, the same data were catalogued under a study of T cells in Graves' hyperthyroidism and ophthalmopathy.

This clonotype was sampled from a woman aged 25 to 39 with Graves disease. The input for sequencing was peripheral blood mononuclear cells (PBMCs), taken at new diagnosis, from a patient treated with antithyroid drugs. V usage is TRBV6-2 or TRBV6-3 and J usage is TRBJ2-5; D may be TRBD1 or TRBD2 (5 bases each). The chain's CDR3 is CASSDTGTRPGTQYF. In DNA form, the CDR3 reads TGTGCCAGCAGTGATACCGGGACCAGGCCGGGGACCCAGTACTTC.